This entry lists 23 T cell receptor beta chains sequenced from one sample in a study of shared clonotypes between healthy human individuals. The repertoire was sequenced with immunoSEQ multiplex PCR; TCRdb's copy has only in-frame clones and lacks some. Seen here are about 1.1 million clones, 77% observed once, and the top ten hold about 0.89%. The sequenced sample consisted of memory CD4+ T cells from PBMCs. As to subset: CD45RA-negative fraction. These receptors were collected from a man between 18 and 35 years old in good health. Some clones in this sample may be carry-over from other donors' samples.

This clone appeared a few times. The gene calls are TRBV18 and TRBJ2-7; the match to TRBD2 covers 9 bases. Germline lookup yields CDR1 KGHSH and CDR2 LQKENI. The CDR3 sequence is 14 residues long. V lost 4 bases and J lost 6; bases outside the gene matches: 7. Here the CDR3 DNA reads TGTGCCAGCTCACTGGGCGGGAGGGTCCCCGAGCAGTACTTC. This sequence encodes CASSLGGRVPEQYF. Variable domain in full (rest from reference TRBV18 and TRBJ2-7): NAGVMQNPRHLVRRRGQEARLRCSPMKGHSHVYWYRQLPEEGLKFMVYLQKENIIDESGMPKERFSAEFPKEGPSILRIQQVVRGDSAAYFCASSLGGRVPEQYFGPGTRLTVT.

Comments on this clone: A read error may account for a junction end that differs from germline. The chain carries TRBV6-6 and TRBJ1-2; maybe TRBD1 (5 bases). The CDR3 is 14 amino acids. CDR1 is MNHNY, CDR2 SVGAGI, per germline (reference sequence). The CDR3 DNA sequence: TGCCGCTCGGGTGAGGGGTACCCCAACTATGGCTACACCTTC. It specifies CRSGEGYPNYGYTF.

This clone has just one count. V is TRBV5-1 and J is TRBJ1-2; the D gene is possibly TRBD1 (5 bases). CDR1 and CDR2 from the germline V gene are SGHRS and YFSETQ. The CDR3 has 14 residues. The germline V and J ends were trimmed by 4 bases and 6 bases, with 16 bases remaining between them. CDR3 region: CASSGADYTHGYTF. In nucleotides, the CDR3 is TGCGCCAGCAGCGGGGCCGACTACACCCATGGCTACACCTTC.

CDR3 amino acids: CASSYTGQTGNTIYF. In DNA form, the CDR3 reads TGTGCCAGCAGTTACACAGGGCAAACTGGAAACACCATATATTTT. The rearrangement links TRBV6-6 to TRBJ1-3; D may be TRBD1 (6 bases). Looked up from germline, CDR1 is MNHNY and CDR2 is SVGAGI (reference sequence). The V and J ends lost 2 bases and 2 bases respectively, with 10 bases between them. CDR3 length: 15 residues.

The rearrangement joins TRBV6-1 to TRBJ1-1, with a tentative D call TRBD1 (5 bases). V dropped 8 bases and J dropped 3 bases, with 10 bases sitting between them. From germline, CDR1 is MNHNS and CDR2 SASEGT. CDR3 size: 12 residues. The CDR3 region has the DNA TGTGCCAGCGGGCAGGGCTACACTGAAGCTTTCTTT. Translated, it gives CASGQGYTEAFF.

A note on this clone: A read error may be the cause here, since a much bigger clone is one base away. The chain joins TRBV11-2 to TRBJ2-5, with TRBD1 matching over 10 bases. Germline assignment: CDR1 SGHAT and CDR2 FQNNGV. J was trimmed by 5 bases and V by 3 bases; bases with no gene match: 0. This CDR3 has 13 amino acids. CDR3 sequence: CASSLGQGETQYF. The CDR3, as DNA: TGTGCCAGCAGCTTGGGACAGGGGGAGACCCAGTACTTC.

This clone has only a few counts. The J gene is TRBJ2-7, the V gene TRBV2; TRBD2 agrees at 9 bases. Germline assignment: CDR1 SNHLY and CDR2 FYNNEI. This CDR3 region has 14 residues. V was pared by 4 bases and J by 4 bases, with 5 bases of the junction left unmatched. CDR3 protein: CASSGGRAGYEQYF. In DNA, the CDR3 is TGTGCCAGCAGTGGCGGGAGGGCCGGGTACGAGCAGTACTTC.

The rearrangement links TRBV20-1 to TRBJ1-1; D not resolved. CDR1 is DFQATT and CDR2 is SNEGSKA in the germline V gene (reference sequence). This CDR3 spans 11 amino acids. V shed 8 bases and J shed 0 bases, with 7 bases lying between them. In nucleotides, the CDR3 is TGCAGTTCGGATATGAACACTGAAGCTTTCTTT. This sequence encodes CSSDMNTEAFF.

In nucleotides, the CDR3 is TGTGCCAGCAGTTTACGGCCGGGCCCTCTAGACACCATATATTTT. Residues: CASSLRPGPLDTIYF. The chain recombines TRBV27 with TRBJ1-3; D not certain. The germline gives CDR1 MNHEY, CDR2 SMNVEV (reference sequence). V was pared by 2 bases and J by 8 bases, with 16 bases between. This CDR3 region has 15 residues.

This clone was detected only once. The chain is built from TRBV18 and TRBJ2-3; 12 bases are shared with TRBD2. The germline V gene encodes CDR1 KGHSH and CDR2 LQKENI. The CDR3 runs 17 residues. Trimming at V came to 4 bases and at J to 0 bases, leaving 5 bases not matched to a gene. The CDR3 loop is CASSLLGLAGSTDTQYF. In DNA form, the CDR3 reads TGTGCCAGCTCACTCTTAGGACTAGCGGGAAGCACAGATACGCAGTATTTT.

The CDR3 DNA follows: TGCGCCAGCAGCCAAGATTTATATGGAGCCGGACGGGCTGAAAAACTGTTTTTT. Translated: CASSQDLYGAGRAEKLFF. The chain couples TRBV4-3 to TRBJ1-4; no definite D call. There are 18 residues in the CDR3. Per the germline V gene, CDR1 is LGHNA and CDR2 is YSLEER. Trimming took 0 bases from V and 7 from J, leaving 21 bases between them.

This clone was picked up one time. The genes are TRBV6-1 and TRBJ1-1; D is perhaps TRBD1 (5 bases). Trimming took 6 bases from V and 4 from J, leaving 18 bases between them. CDR1 and CDR2 from the germline V gene are MNHNS and SASEGT. This CDR3 comprises 15 residues. The CDR3 is CASSKFSWGVTEAFF. The CDR3 DNA follows: TGTGCCAGCAGCAAATTCTCATGGGGGGTCACTGAAGCTTTCTTT.

This chain uses TRBV6-1 with TRBJ2-7, with D possibly matching TRBD1 (5 bases). The CDR3 length is 14 residues. Germline-derived CDR1 and CDR2 are MNHNS and SASEGT. The V end lost 5 bases, the J end lost 0 bases, and 11 bases lay between the germline ends. CDR3 sequence (DNA): TGTGCCAGCAGTTCAGGGCTCTACTCCTACGAGCAGTACTTC. Amino acids: CASSSGLYSYEQYF.

The chain links TRBV7-3 to TRBJ2-2; 7 positions agree with TRBD1. J was trimmed by 5 bases and V by 0 bases; bases with no gene match: 6. CDR3 size: 16 residues. In germline, CDR1 is SGHTA, CDR2 FQGTGA. This CDR3 reads CASSLTTGADTGELFF. The CDR3 nucleotides read TGTGCCAGCAGCTTAACAACAGGGGCAGATACCGGGGAGCTGTTTTTT.

The CDR3 bases are TGTGCCAGCAGTTTTACGGCAGGGGGCTATGGCTACACCTTC. Its translation is CASSFTAGGYGYTF. The chain uses TRBV27 and TRBJ1-2; 7 nucleotides align to TRBD1. The V segment lost 3 bases and the J segment 4 bases; nucleotides outside the gene matches: 5. This CDR3 is 14 amino acids long. Germline CDR1 is MNHEY and CDR2 is SMNVEV (reference sequence).

The chain links TRBV29-1 to TRBJ2-1, with TRBD2 matching 12 bases. The V segment lost 5 bases and the J segment 0 bases; nucleotides outside the gene matches: 8. Germline CDR1 and CDR2: SQVTM and ANQGSEA. CDR3 length equals 17 residues. The CDR3 DNA sequence: TGCAGCGTTCCGACTAGCGGGAGTTGGAGCTCCTACAATGAGCAGTTCTTC. This encodes CSVPTSGSWSSYNEQFF.

This clone was detected a few times. The rearrangement uses TRBV18 and TRBJ1-1; D not certain. Germline CDR1 reads KGHSH; CDR2 reads LQKENI. The CDR3 extends over 12 amino acids. V shed 5 bases and J shed 4 bases, with 8 bases lying between them. The CDR3 is CASSWVGTEAFF. The CDR3 DNA reads TGTGCCAGCTCATGGGTGGGCACTGAAGCTTTCTTT.

The chain links TRBV9 to TRBJ2-5; 10 positions agree with TRBD2. The CDR3 sequence is 14 residues long. Germline V gene sequence: CDR1 SGDLS, CDR2 YYNGEE. With V trimmed by 4 bases and J by 3 bases, 3 bases remained unmatched. CDR3 coding DNA: TGTGCCAGCAGCCAAGCGGGAGGGAAAGAGACCCAGTACTTC. Its protein product is CASSQAGGKETQYF.

The V and J genes are TRBV11-2 and TRBJ2-5; TRBD2 might be the D (5 bases). This CDR3 has 13 amino acids. Germline-derived CDR1 and CDR2 are SGHAT and FQNNGV. V was clipped by 0 bases and J by 10 bases, with 12 bases between them. The CDR3 DNA is TGTGCCAGCAGCTTAGATTGGGGTCGGGACCAGTACTTC. Translating it yields CASSLDWGRDQYF.

This chain uses TRBV7-8 with TRBJ2-7; D is ambiguous. The CDR3 extends over 11 amino acids. Deletions cut 5 bases from V and 5 bases from J, with 7 bases between. CDR1 is SGHVS and CDR2 is FQNEAQ in the germline V gene. CDR3 loop: CASSRLHEQYF. The CDR3 DNA reads TGTGCCAGCAGCCGACTCCACGAGCAGTACTTC.

In its sample, this clone was seen once. This chain connects TRBV5-8 to TRBJ2-6, with D hard to call. This CDR3 has 16 amino acids. Germline lookup yields CDR1 SGHTS and CDR2 YDEGEE. Trimming took 0 bases from V and 2 from J, leaving 9 bases between them. DNA for the CDR3: TGTGCCAGCAGCTTGGGCATTGATCCTGGGGCCAACGTCCTGACTTTC. This translates into CASSLGIDPGANVLTF.

The chain carries TRBV5-4 and TRBJ2-3, with TRBD2 as a possible D gene (6 bases). Between the trimmed V and J ends, which lost 4 bases and 2 bases, there was a span of 17 bases. Germline lookup yields CDR1 SGHNT and CDR2 YYREEE (reference sequence). The CDR3 spans 16 residues. For the CDR3, the DNA is TGTGCCAGCAGCCTCGGTGGGACTGGGTACACAGATACGCAGTATTTT. It yields the protein CASSLGGTGYTDTQYF.

The V and J genes are TRBV10-3 and TRBJ2-7; D is unresolved. Germline loops: CDR1 ENHRY, CDR2 SYGVKD. CDR3 size: 16 residues. The V and J ends lost 1 base and 6 bases respectively, with 19 bases between them. CDR3 protein: CAISEFQQLPLGEQYF. The CDR3, as DNA: TGTGCCATCAGTGAGTTCCAACAACTCCCACTTGGCGAGCAGTACTTC.